This TCR beta chain derives from a study of OX40 agonist ivuxolimab in advanced cancers. As to this clone: Its cognate antigen is unknown.

Generated by immunoSEQ multiplex PCR, the TCRdb table keeps only in-frame clones and is missing some. The sample comprises more than 75,000 clones, less than 90% of which are singletons, and roughly 1.1% rests with the top ten. Findings and caveats of the study: There was clonal expansion of CD4+ and CD8+ blood T cells by week 6 at 0.1 to 3.0 mg/kg.

This receptor was obtained from an adult with an advanced solid tumor such as melanoma, head and neck, liver or kidney cancer. The source material was CD4+ or CD8+ T cells sorted from blood, sampled in a trial of the OX40 agonist ivuxolimab.

CDR3 in DNA: TGTGCCAGCTCACCCCAGTATTTCAATGAGCAGTTCTTC. Residues: CASSPQYFNEQFF. The chain has TRBV18 and TRBJ2-1; no clear D gene. The V and J ends lost 3 bases and 6 bases respectively, with 9 bases between them. This CDR3 spans 13 amino acids. The V gene's germline CDR1 is KGHSH and CDR2 LQKENI.